The source of this TCR beta chain is a study of shared clonotypes between healthy human individuals (TCRdb year 2020). Study-level background: A few men and a couple of women, aged 18 to 49 years, made up the cohort. Per donor, three plates each were used for CD4 naive and CD4 memory, two for CD8 naive, and one for CD8 memory. Blood TCR repertoires of several healthy adults were deeply sequenced to estimate repertoire size and the extent of clonotype sharing between individuals. Different laboratories and diverse techniques were used to prepare libraries and sequence TCR repertoires, to increase sequencing depth and limit assay-specific biases. Each donor's leukapheresis produced roughly between about 0.8 and 10 billion PBMCs.

CD8 naive samples were obtained by positive selection for CCR7 among CD45RO-negative cells, yielding a CD45RA+CCR7+ population from which TemRA cells were excluded. Healthy HIV-negative adults with no recently reported acute infections or vaccinations were included as donors. Only Caucasian adults living in Nashville, Tennessee, USA were represented among the donors. After blood collection by leukapheresis, PBMCs were isolated using Ficoll-Histopaque density gradient centrifugation and then cryopreserved in the vapor phase of liquid nitrogen. Analytical flow cytometry was used to check the purity and quantity of each magnetically sorted T cell population. Each sorted fraction had its genomic DNA isolated and then quantified by UV absorbance on a Nanodrop 2000c. With regard to this clone: What this receptor recognizes is not known. No much larger clone exists at a distance of one base, and base qualities are not known.

The research as a whole found: Estimated clonotype richness was generally larger for naive than for memory subsets. Pairwise subsampling led to the expectation that sequencing depth would affect the degree of clonotype sharing among donors. When a few donors were compared, the shared fraction of clonotypes was about 5.2% for naive CD4, around 4% for naive CD8, 2% to 2.5% for memory CD4, and 0.35% to 0.5% for memory CD8. Rarefaction of sorted-subset datasets indicated incomplete sequencing despite the large sequencing depth. Sampling was limited to blood, and TCR repertoires in tissue likely differ from TCR repertoires in blood. Because the study included only a small number of donors, the genetic and exposure-history diversity represented was limited. Compared with non-shared clonotypes, the clonotypes found in all four sorted-subset donors had higher generation probabilities.

The germline V gene provides CDR1 MGHRA and CDR2 YSYEKL. V gives up 8 bases and J gives up 4 bases, and the segment between their germline ends measures 16 bases. From cysteine to phenylalanine, the CDR3 is 14 amino acids long. Just the 42-base CDR3 DNA is kept, in frame starting at base 1. TCR CDR3 regions were amplified from genomic DNA by multiplex PCR using the deep immunoSEQ assay. For each cell subset, the extracted genomic DNA was distributed evenly across all wells of several immunoSEQ 96-well plates, and each plate served as one replicate. For sorted subsets, approximately 190 ng genomic DNA, equal to about 30,000 T cell genomes, was loaded into each replicate PCR. Purified libraries were measured with a Qubit 3.0 fluorometer, size-checked on a Bioanalyzer 2100, and measured again with the KAPA Library Quantification kit. Every immunoSEQ 96-well plate was sequenced on a dedicated single-read 150-cycle Illumina NextSeq 550 flow cell. As for how the authors treated the data: The immunoSEQ output contained only junctional sequences without quality scores, so filtering could not match that applied to full-length reads. Sequences were annotated with PyIR, a Python wrapper for IgBLAST v1.9, using IMGT germline references to assign V/J genes and CDR3. Any read was removed if the V/J assignment was weak (E-value above 1e-6), the CDR3 was missing, or the read contained stop codons, out-of-frame junctions, or ambiguous translated residues. V3J clonotypes were defined as sequences sharing an identical inferred V gene, J gene, and CDR3 amino acid sequence. Percentage overlap between repertoires was calculated by dividing the number of shared unique clonotypes by the size of the smaller repertoire. Repertoire richness was assessed with RTK rarefaction, the Chao1 estimator, and Recon v2.1 estimates of unobserved clonotypes. OLGA was used to compute generation probabilities for all TCRbeta clonotypes that the gDNA method yielded from a few donors. The clones in this table, taken by TCRdb from immuneACCESS, are in-frame only. Not every clone is retained; where verified, under half of the shortfall comes from an unresolved V gene, and the cause of the rest is unknown. V and J calls and clone size come straight from that table; D and trimming were deduced from the DNA. Within this sample are hundreds of thousands of clones, with about 96% of them counted one time only. 0.2% to 0.25% of the sample belongs to the ten largest clones.

This chain is built from TRBV4-1 and TRBJ2-3, with no confidently assigned D gene. The sequence was collected from a man younger than 45 in good health. The sequenced sample was naive CD8+ T cells sorted from blood. This specimen's cell subset or site label, per the study, means: CD45RA+CCR7+. The nucleotides are TGCGCCAGCGCCCCGAACAGTGGCGCAGATACGCAGTATTTT. This is translated as CASAPNSGADTQYF.